This paragraph reports one T cell receptor beta chain. Germline V CDR1 and CDR2: LGHDT, YNNKEL (reference sequence). V lost 4 bases and J lost 1, with 23 bases in between. The CDR3 sequence is 19 residues long. The sample is drawn from a study of blood T cell repertoires in COVID-19. For the study at large: COVID-19 samples, acute and convalescent, were from the United States, Italy and Spain. PBMCs, B-cell-depleted T cells, or T cells provided the cDNA or gDNA that made up the material.

Donors were grouped by their self-reported clinical history. In the original workflow: Scientists estimated how many nucleated cells there were by amplifying reference gene primers. This table comes from immunoSEQ multiplex PCR, and its TCRdb copy is limited to in-frame clones, with some not included. V and J calls and clone size are given by that table; D and trimming were obtained from the DNA. The sample lists roughly 220,000 clones; 75% to 85% were seen once. The chain employs TRBV3-1 (or the pseudogene TRBV3-2) and TRBJ2-1; TRBD2 might be the D (5 bases). Sequenced: PBMCs or T cells enriched from blood (not recorded which). The sequence derives from a man aged 25 to 40 with acute COVID-19. CDR3 amino acids: CASSPIIEGERVSYNEQFF. The CDR3 nucleotides read TGTGCCAGCAGCCCTATTATAGAGGGAGAGAGGGTTTCCTACAATGAGCAGTTCTTC.